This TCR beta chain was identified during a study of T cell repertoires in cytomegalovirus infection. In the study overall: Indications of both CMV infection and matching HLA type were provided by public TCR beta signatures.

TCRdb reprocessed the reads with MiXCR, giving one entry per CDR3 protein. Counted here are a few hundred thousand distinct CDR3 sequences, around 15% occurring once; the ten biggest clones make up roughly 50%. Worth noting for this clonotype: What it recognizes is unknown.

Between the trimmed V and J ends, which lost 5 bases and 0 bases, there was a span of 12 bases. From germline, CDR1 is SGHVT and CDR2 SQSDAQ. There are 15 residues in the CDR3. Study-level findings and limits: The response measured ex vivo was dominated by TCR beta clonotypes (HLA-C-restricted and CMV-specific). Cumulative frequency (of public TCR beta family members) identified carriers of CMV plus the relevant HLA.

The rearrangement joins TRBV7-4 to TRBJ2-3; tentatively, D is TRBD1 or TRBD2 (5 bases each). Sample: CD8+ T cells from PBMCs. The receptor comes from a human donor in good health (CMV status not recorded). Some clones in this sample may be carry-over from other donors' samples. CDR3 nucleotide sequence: TGTGCCAGCAGCGGGACGTATTTGAGCACAGATACGCAGTATTTT. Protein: CASSGTYLSTDTQYF.